The clone carrying this TCR beta chain was counted between two and nine times. At the DNA level, this CDR3 is encoded by other sequences in the same sample as well. These data are taken from a study of OX40 agonist ivuxolimab in advanced cancers. Study-level information: Patients were infused with ivuxolimab every 2 weeks at 0.01 to 10 mg/kg. Males comprised around four fifths of the group, whose mean age was approximately 62 years (range roughly 20 to 85). Of the patients, three showed partial responses, one with hepatocellular carcinoma and two with cutaneous melanoma.

The CDR3 spans 17 residues. V lost 5 bases to trimming and J lost 1 base; unmatched junction nucleotides: 4. Looked up from germline, CDR1 is SGHNT and CDR2 is YYREEE (reference sequence). The timepoints at which blood was sampled were baseline, cycle 4 day 1, and cycle 7 day 1. The method was immunoSEQ multiplex PCR; TCRdb's version includes in-frame clones alone and lacks a portion of them. The sample has tens of thousands of clones; about 90% are singletons. The receptor comes from an adult with an advanced solid tumor such as melanoma, head and neck, liver or kidney cancer. The chain recombines TRBV5-4 with TRBJ2-2; 14 positions match TRBD2. Source: CD4+ or CD8+ T cells sorted from blood, taken in a trial of the OX40 agonist ivuxolimab. CDR3 DNA: TGTGCCAGCAGACCAGGACTAGCGGGAGGGAACACCGGGGAGCTGTTTTTT. It codes for CASRPGLAGGNTGELFF.